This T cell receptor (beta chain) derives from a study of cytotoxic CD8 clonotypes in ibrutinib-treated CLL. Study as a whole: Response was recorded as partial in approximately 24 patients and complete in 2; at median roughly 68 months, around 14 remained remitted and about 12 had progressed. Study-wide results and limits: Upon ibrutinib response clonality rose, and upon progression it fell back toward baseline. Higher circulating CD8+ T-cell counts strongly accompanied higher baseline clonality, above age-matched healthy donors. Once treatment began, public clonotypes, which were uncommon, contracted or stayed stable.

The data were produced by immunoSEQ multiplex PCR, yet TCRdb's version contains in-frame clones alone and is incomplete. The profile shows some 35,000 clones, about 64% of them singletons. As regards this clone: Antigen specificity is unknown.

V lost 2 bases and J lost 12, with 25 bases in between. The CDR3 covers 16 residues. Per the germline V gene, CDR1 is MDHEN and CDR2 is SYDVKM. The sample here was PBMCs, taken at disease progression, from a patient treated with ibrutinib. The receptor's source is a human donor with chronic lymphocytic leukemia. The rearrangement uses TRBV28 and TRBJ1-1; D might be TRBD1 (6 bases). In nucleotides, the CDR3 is TGTGCCAGCAGTTTACGGGGCCCAGGGGCCCCGAAGGAATCTTTCTTT. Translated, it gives CASSLRGPGAPKESFF. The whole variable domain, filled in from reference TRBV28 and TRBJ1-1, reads DVKVTQSSRYLVKRTGEKVFLECVQDMDHENMFWYRQDPGLGLRLIYFSYDVKMKEKGDIPEGYSVSREKKERFSLILESASTNQTSMYLCASSLRGPGAPKESFFGQGTRLTVV.